The rows below give T cell receptor beta chains drawn from one sample of a study of shared clonotypes between healthy human individuals. Produced via immunoSEQ multiplex PCR; TCRdb's table is partial and in-frame only. Of around 700,000 clones listed, under 95% are singletons. The sequenced sample consisted of naive CD8+ T cells sorted from blood. The receptors here all came from a man under 40 in good health. Each CDR3 is given with its conserved first and last residue. Fields, in order: V gene, D gene, clone size, J gene, CDR3 protein, CDR3 DNA. D genes are given only for firm matches. Where a row states a size, it is once, few, many or the class of an expanded clone; other rows omit it.

v_gene: TRBV19; d_gene: TRBD2; abundance: .; j_gene: TRBJ2-1; CDR3aa: CASSISSVAGGPSNEQFF; CDR3nt: TGTGCCAGTAGTATTTCGAGTGTGGCGGGAGGGCCTTCCAATGAGCAGTTCTTC
v_gene: TRBV25-1; d_gene: TRBD2; abundance: .; j_gene: TRBJ2-3; CDR3aa: CASSEWEREGPDTQYF; CDR3nt: TGTGCCAGCAGTGAATGGGAGCGGGAGGGCCCGGATACGCAGTATTTT
v_gene: TRBV9; d_gene: .; abundance: .; j_gene: TRBJ2-1; CDR3aa: CASSVGGEQFF; CDR3nt: TGTGCCAGCAGCGTCGGCGGTGAGCAGTTCTTC
v_gene: TRBV27; d_gene: TRBD2; abundance: .; j_gene: TRBJ2-3; CDR3aa: CASKVAGVDTQYF; CDR3nt: TGTGCCAGCAAGGTTGCGGGAGTGGATACGCAGTATTTT
v_gene: TRBV16; d_gene: .; abundance: .; j_gene: TRBJ1-4; CDR3aa: CASSQSKGGEKLFF; CDR3nt: TGTGCCAGCAGCCAATCTAAAGGGGGTGAAAAACTGTTTTTT
v_gene: TRBV11-3; d_gene: TRBD1; abundance: .; j_gene: TRBJ2-2; CDR3aa: CASSSRDRAHSGELFF; CDR3nt: TGTGCCAGCAGCTCCCGGGACAGGGCGCACTCCGGGGAGCTGTTTTTT
v_gene: TRBV28; d_gene: TRBD2; abundance: once; j_gene: TRBJ2-7; CDR3aa: CAIGLVSYEQYF; CDR3nt: TGTGCCATCGGACTAGTCTCCTACGAGCAGTACTTC
v_gene: TRBV13; d_gene: TRBD2; abundance: .; j_gene: TRBJ2-5; CDR3aa: CASSPSGTSGTWETQYF; CDR3nt: TGTGCCAGCAGCCCATCCGGGACTAGCGGGACGTGGGAGACCCAGTACTTC
v_gene: TRBV9; d_gene: .; abundance: .; j_gene: TRBJ2-5; CDR3aa: CASSAPEARGKQETQYF; CDR3nt: TGTGCCAGCAGCGCCCCCGAGGCGCGGGGTAAACAAGAGACCCAGTACTTC
v_gene: TRBV5-1; d_gene: TRBD1; abundance: .; j_gene: TRBJ2-3; CDR3aa: CASSTGTGGPDTQYF; CDR3nt: TGCGCCAGCAGCACGGGGACAGGGGGTCCAGATACGCAGTATTTT
v_gene: TRBV7-9; d_gene: .; abundance: .; j_gene: TRBJ2-7; CDR3aa: CASSSVYEQYF; CDR3nt: TGTGCCAGCAGCTCAGTGTACGAGCAGTACTTC
v_gene: TRBV4-3; d_gene: .; abundance: .; j_gene: TRBJ2-3; CDR3aa: CASSQDRVGRTDTQYF; CDR3nt: TGCGCCAGCAGCCAAGATCGGGTGGGACGCACAGATACGCAGTATTTT
v_gene: TRBV7-9; d_gene: .; abundance: .; j_gene: TRBJ2-3; CDR3aa: CASSGDTDTQYF; CDR3nt: TGTGCCAGCAGCGGCGACACAGATACGCAGTATTTT
v_gene: TRBV27; d_gene: .; abundance: once; j_gene: TRBJ2-2; CDR3aa: CASSPQPAGELFF; CDR3nt: TGTGCCAGCAGTCCACAACCGGCCGGGGAGCTGTTTTTT
v_gene: TRBV27; d_gene: TRBD2; abundance: .; j_gene: TRBJ2-7; CDR3aa: CASSLRTSEVYEQYF; CDR3nt: TGTGCCAGCAGTTTGAGGACTAGCGAGGTCTACGAGCAGTACTTC
v_gene: TRBV7-9; d_gene: .; abundance: .; j_gene: TRBJ2-5; CDR3aa: CASSLARVETQYF; CDR3nt: TGTGCCAGCAGCTTAGCGCGCGTGGAGACCCAGTACTTC
v_gene: TRBV5-4; d_gene: .; abundance: .; j_gene: TRBJ2-7; CDR3aa: CASSWGGYYEQYF; CDR3nt: TGTGCCAGCAGCTGGGGAGGTTACTACGAGCAGTACTTC
v_gene: TRBV30; d_gene: .; abundance: .; j_gene: TRBJ2-5; CDR3aa: CAWSVLEDGQETQYF; CDR3nt: TGTGCCTGGAGTGTACTCGAGGACGGACAAGAGACCCAGTACTTC
v_gene: TRBV7-9; d_gene: .; abundance: .; j_gene: TRBJ1-2; CDR3aa: CASSFFDKGTF; CDR3nt: TGTGCCAGCAGCTTCTTCGACAAAGGCACCTTC
v_gene: TRBV9; d_gene: .; abundance: .; j_gene: TRBJ2-3; CDR3aa: CASSGQGISADTQYF; CDR3nt: TGTGCCAGCAGCGGCCAGGGAATCAGTGCAGATACGCAGTATTTT
v_gene: TRBV5-1; d_gene: TRBD2; abundance: .; j_gene: TRBJ2-7; CDR3aa: CASSLAWGLAEYEQYF; CDR3nt: TGCGCCAGCAGCTTGGCTTGGGGACTAGCCGAGTACGAGCAGTACTTC
v_gene: TRBV5-1; d_gene: .; abundance: .; j_gene: TRBJ2-1; CDR3aa: CASSTDSRLGNEQFF; CDR3nt: TGCGCCAGCAGCACGGACAGCCGTCTTGGCAATGAGCAGTTCTTC
v_gene: TRBV18; d_gene: TRBD1; abundance: .; j_gene: TRBJ2-7; CDR3aa: CASSPRDRPNYEQYF; CDR3nt: TGTGCCAGCTCACCGCGGGACAGGCCGAACTACGAGCAGTACTTC
v_gene: TRBV5-8; d_gene: TRBD2; abundance: .; j_gene: TRBJ2-5; CDR3aa: CASSQGTSGQETQYF; CDR3nt: TGTGCCAGCAGCCAGGGGACTAGCGGACAAGAGACCCAGTACTTC
v_gene: TRBV7-9; d_gene: .; abundance: .; j_gene: TRBJ2-5; CDR3aa: CASSYEGLETQYF; CDR3nt: TGTGCCAGCAGCTACGAGGGCCTAGAGACCCAGTACTTC
v_gene: TRBV6-5; d_gene: TRBD2; abundance: once; j_gene: TRBJ2-7; CDR3aa: CASSWGLAGDEQYF; CDR3nt: TGTGCCAGCAGTTGGGGACTAGCGGGAGACGAGCAGTACTTC
v_gene: TRBV4-1; d_gene: .; abundance: .; j_gene: TRBJ2-5; CDR3aa: CASSHLRGEKSDQETQYF; CDR3nt: TGCGCCAGCAGCCACCTCCGGGGCGAAAAGAGTGATCAAGAGACCCAGTACTTC
v_gene: TRBV28; d_gene: .; abundance: .; j_gene: TRBJ2-7; CDR3aa: CAVGAIDYEQYF; CDR3nt: TGTGCAGTGGGGGCGATCGATTACGAGCAGTACTTC
v_gene: TRBV7-8; d_gene: .; abundance: .; j_gene: TRBJ2-7; CDR3aa: CASSLGGTNSYEQYF; CDR3nt: TGTGCCAGCAGCTTAGGGGGGACGAACTCCTACGAGCAGTACTTC
v_gene: TRBV27; d_gene: .; abundance: .; j_gene: TRBJ2-7; CDR3aa: CASSLISGVPQQYF; CDR3nt: TGTGCCAGCAGTTTAATATCCGGAGTCCCCCAGCAGTACTTC
v_gene: TRBV11-3; d_gene: TRBD2; abundance: .; j_gene: TRBJ2-5; CDR3aa: CASSFRETGLAGGQEETQYF; CDR3nt: TGTGCCAGCAGCTTCCGGGAGACGGGACTAGCGGGAGGCCAGGAAGAGACCCAGTACTTC
v_gene: TRBV11-2; d_gene: TRBD1; abundance: .; j_gene: TRBJ2-1; CDR3aa: CASSKGIQGYLGNEQFF; CDR3nt: TGTGCCAGCAGCAAAGGGATACAGGGGTACCTAGGCAATGAGCAGTTCTTC
v_gene: TRBV6-6; d_gene: TRBD1; abundance: .; j_gene: TRBJ2-7; CDR3aa: CASSYLGQGGEQYF; CDR3nt: TGTGCCAGCAGTTATTTGGGACAGGGAGGCGAGCAGTACTTC
v_gene: TRBV6-4; d_gene: .; abundance: .; j_gene: TRBJ2-3; CDR3aa: CASSLQGGTDTQYF; CDR3nt: TGTGCCAGCAGTTTACAGGGAGGCACAGATACGCAGTATTTT
v_gene: TRBV7-9; d_gene: TRBD1; abundance: .; j_gene: TRBJ2-7; CDR3aa: CASSSPGTGISYEQYF; CDR3nt: TGTGCCAGCAGCTCCCCCGGGACAGGGATATCCTACGAGCAGTACTTC
v_gene: TRBV6-5; d_gene: .; abundance: .; j_gene: TRBJ2-3; CDR3aa: CASALSSFPDTQYF; CDR3nt: TGTGCCAGTGCCCTCAGCTCGTTTCCAGATACGCAGTATTTT
v_gene: TRBV9; d_gene: .; abundance: .; j_gene: TRBJ2-5; CDR3aa: CASSVGDRIPGQETQYF; CDR3nt: TGTGCCAGCAGCGTGGGCGATAGAATCCCAGGGCAAGAGACCCAGTACTTC
v_gene: TRBV7-6; d_gene: TRBD2; abundance: .; j_gene: TRBJ2-1; CDR3aa: CASTLRPPLAGGVQTAPDEQFF; CDR3nt: TGTGCCAGCACCCTCCGCCCCCCGCTAGCGGGAGGGGTCCAAACAGCGCCGGATGAGCAGTTCTTC
v_gene: TRBV7-2; d_gene: TRBD1; abundance: .; j_gene: TRBJ2-5; CDR3aa: CASSLWGKTGQEETQYF; CDR3nt: TGTGCCAGCAGCTTATGGGGAAAGACAGGGCAGGAAGAGACCCAGTACTTC
v_gene: TRBV23-1; d_gene: .; abundance: .; j_gene: TRBJ1-4; CDR3aa: CASSQATKGRRGEKLFF; CDR3nt: TGCGCCAGCAGTCAAGCGACAAAGGGGCGGAGAGGTGAAAAACTGTTTTTT
v_gene: TRBV5-4; d_gene: .; abundance: .; j_gene: TRBJ2-7; CDR3aa: CASSLTGSYEQYF; CDR3nt: TGTGCCAGCAGCTTGACCGGGTCATACGAGCAGTACTTC
v_gene: TRBV6-5; d_gene: .; abundance: .; j_gene: TRBJ2-7; CDR3aa: CASGEYEQYF; CDR3nt: TGTGCCAGCGGGGAATACGAGCAGTACTTC
v_gene: TRBV7-9; d_gene: TRBD2; abundance: .; j_gene: TRBJ2-1; CDR3aa: CASRQILAGKYNEQFF; CDR3nt: TGTGCCAGCAGACAAATACTAGCGGGAAAATACAATGAGCAGTTCTTC
v_gene: TRBV27; d_gene: TRBD2; abundance: .; j_gene: TRBJ2-6; CDR3aa: CASSSSEEVGRLAGGTGANVLTF; CDR3nt: TGTGCCAGCAGTTCCTCTGAGGAAGTAGGGCGCCTAGCGGGAGGGACTGGGGCCAACGTCCTGACTTTC
v_gene: TRBV29-1; d_gene: .; abundance: once; j_gene: TRBJ2-7; CDR3aa: CSVVGAVSYEQYF; CDR3nt: TGCAGCGTTGTAGGAGCGGTCTCCTACGAGCAGTACTTC